The 6 T cell receptor beta chains given below trace back to one sample, sequenced in a study of blood T cell repertoires in COVID-19. This table comes from immunoSEQ multiplex PCR, and its TCRdb copy is limited to in-frame clones, with some not included. The repertoire consists of approximately 320,000 clones, with about 90% occurring once and the leading ten covering around 10%. The specimen was peripheral blood. These receptors were taken from a woman in her 30s with COVID-19, enrolled during active disease.

The J gene is TRBJ1-5, the V gene TRBV6-5; 8 nucleotides match TRBD1. The CDR3 has 13 amino acids. V shed 4 bases, J shed 7 bases, and the junction held 3 bases outside the gene matches. Looked up from germline, CDR1 is MNHEY and CDR2 is SVGAGI. This CDR3 reads CASSCRGQQPQHF. As DNA, the CDR3 is TGTGCCAGCAGTTGCAGGGGGCAGCAGCCCCAGCATTTT.

The J gene is TRBJ2-3, the V gene TRBV4-1; D perhaps matches TRBD2 (7 bases). CDR3 size: 15 residues. Trimming left V 6 bases short and J 2 bases short, with 15 bases between. Germline V gene sequence: CDR1 MGHRA, CDR2 YSYEKL. The CDR3 spells CASRPRGAITDTQYF. The CDR3 region has the DNA TGCGCCAGCAGGCCACGGGGGGCTATCACAGATACGCAGTATTTT.

This clone appeared a single time. J is TRBJ1-3 and V is TRBV13; perhaps TRBD1 as D (5 bases). V lost 1 base and J lost 4, with 14 bases in between. Germline V lookup: CDR1 PRHDT, CDR2 FYEKMQ (reference sequence). The CDR3 has 16 amino acids. This CDR3 is CASSLVTPGNGNTIYF. DNA for the CDR3: TGTGCCAGCAGCTTAGTCACCCCAGGGAACGGAAACACCATATATTTT.

The rearrangement joins TRBV10-1 to TRBJ1-4; D not certain. The CDR3 has 15 amino acids. Trimming pared 0 bases from V and 7 bases from J, leaving 12 bases between. CDR1 and CDR2 from the germline V gene are WNHNN and SYGVQD (reference sequence). For the CDR3, the DNA is TGCGCCAGCAGTGAGTCGAGAGGCCTGGGTGAAAAACTGTTTTTT. It yields the protein CASSESRGLGEKLFF.

The chain couples TRBV9 to TRBJ1-6; D remains unclear. CDR1 is SGDLS and CDR2 is YYNGEE in the germline V gene. Trimming took off 0 bases at V and 4 bases at J, with 5 bases between the two ends. The CDR3 totals 14 residues. CDR3 sequence: CASSVEEYNSPLHF. DNA of the CDR3: TGTGCCAGCAGCGTAGAGGAGTATAATTCACCCCTCCACTTT.

The chain couples TRBV27 to TRBJ2-3, with D perhaps matching TRBD1 (5 bases). Per the germline V gene, CDR1 is MNHEY and CDR2 is SMNVEV (reference sequence). The CDR3 has 16 residues. V lost 5 bases to trimming and J lost 9 bases, with 24 bases between them. CDR3 region: CASSPFRVSQWSTQYF. The CDR3 DNA follows: TGTGCCAGCAGTCCTTTCAGGGTATCCCAATGGTCGACGCAGTATTTT.